The source of this TCR beta chain is a study of CD8+CD57+ T cells in acquired aplastic anemia. Trimming took 2 bases from V and 5 from J; bases not matched to a gene: 11. Germline lookup yields CDR1 DFQATT and CDR2 SNEGSKA (reference sequence). The CDR3 totals 15 residues. The authors sequenced patients whose flow cytometry had shown CD8+CD57+ cell expansion. Genomic DNA acted as the template from which TCR beta VDJ combination and CDR3 sequence profiling were carried out. TCRdb re-called the reads through MiXCR, storing one row per CDR3 protein. The data contain roughly 200,000 distinct CDR3 sequences, around 60% of them seen just once; the ten biggest clones take up more than 40%.

The specimen sequenced was sorted CD4+, CD8+, or CD8+CD57+ T cells (not recorded which) from PBMCs. The rearrangement joins TRBV20-1 to TRBJ2-5; 7 nucleotides match TRBD2. This clonotype originated in a human donor with aplastic anemia. The DNA of the CDR3 is TGCAGTGCTAGAACGGGCGGGAGTATGACGGAGACCCAGTACTTC. Protein product: CSARTGGSMTETQYF.